This T cell receptor beta chain derives from a study of blood T cell repertoires in COVID-19. The repertoire was sequenced with immunoSEQ multiplex PCR; TCRdb's copy has only in-frame clones and lacks some. The table shows about 58,000 clones, with about 87% occurring only once. Trimming cost V 1 base and J 1 base, with 17 bases left between them. CDR3 length equals 17 residues. Per germline, CDR1 SGHVS and CDR2 FQNEAQ. Sequenced material: peripheral blood. This chain joins TRBV7-8 and TRBJ2-7, with D possibly TRBD2 on 6 matching bases. This TCR came from a man aged 60 to 75 with acute or convalescent COVID-19. The DNA of the CDR3 is TGTGCCAGCAGCTTAGAGTCGAGGAGGGCCGGATCCTACGAGCAGTACTTC. This encodes CASSLESRRAGSYEQYF.